This T cell receptor beta chain was observed in a study of beta chain features in type 1 diabetes. Study outcomes and limitations: Junctions at VDJ sites from type 1 diabetes patients had fewer insertions and more deletions.

The authors reverse transcribed all of the isolated RNA, so sequencing captured expressed TCRB transcripts. Repertoires were generated with immunoSEQ multiplex PCR, while TCRdb's copy carries only in-frame clones and drops some. This sample has about 900,000 clones; roughly 15% occur once, and the top ten carry 0.023%. This CDR3 contains 14 residues. Trimming cost V 3 bases and J 4 bases; bases outside gene matches: 2. Germline V CDR1 and CDR2: SGHTA, FQGNSA. In the case of this clone: Its target is unknown.

The sequence came from a woman in her late teens or twenties in good health. The material sequenced was naive CD4+ T cells from blood. The rearrangement uses TRBV7-2 and TRBJ2-7, with 11 bases aligning to TRBD1. This CDR3 is CASSFGTGGYEQYF. The CDR3 DNA is TGTGCCAGCAGCTTTGGGACAGGGGGGTACGAGCAGTACTTC.